This T cell receptor beta chain is drawn from a study of monozygotic twins with inflammatory bowel disease. Findings and caveats of the study: Telling apart the different T cell subtypes was not possible. Varying immunosuppressive regimens may have increased patient repertoire variability. Repertoire likeness was no different across concordant and discordant twins, perhaps owing to restricted power.

In regard to this clonotype: Its antigen is undetermined.

The template-switching step introduced UMIs that carried a 6-nucleotide sample barcode. From its re-call of the 5' RACE reads, TCRdb lists each CDR3 protein once, without DNA. The specimen's table records under 350,000 distinct CDR3 sequences. The germline V gene has CDR1 SGHRS and CDR2 YFSETQ. The CDR3 runs to 14 residues. Input material: blood. This clonotype was obtained from a human donor with ulcerative colitis or Crohn's disease, or a healthy co-twin of an affected twin (not recorded which). J is TRBJ2-1 and V is TRBV5-1; TCRdb calls TRBD2, which cannot be checked without DNA. This CDR3 reads CASARDSPYNEQFF.